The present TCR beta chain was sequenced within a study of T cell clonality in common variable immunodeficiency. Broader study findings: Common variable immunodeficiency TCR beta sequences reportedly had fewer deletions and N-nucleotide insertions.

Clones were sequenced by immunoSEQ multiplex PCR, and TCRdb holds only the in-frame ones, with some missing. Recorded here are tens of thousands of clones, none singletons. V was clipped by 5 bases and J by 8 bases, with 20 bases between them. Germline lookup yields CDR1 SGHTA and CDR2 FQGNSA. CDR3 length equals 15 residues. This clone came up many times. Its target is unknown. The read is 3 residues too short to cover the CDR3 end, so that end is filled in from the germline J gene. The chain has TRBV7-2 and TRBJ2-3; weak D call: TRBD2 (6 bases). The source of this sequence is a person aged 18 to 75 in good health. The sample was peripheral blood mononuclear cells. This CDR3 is CASSPTPGTSRTQYF. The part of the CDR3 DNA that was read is TGTGCCAGCAGCCCAACCCCCGGGACTTCTCGTACG.